The clone carrying this TCR beta chain was picked up one time. Antigen unknown. This sample is part of a study of a mutant IDH1 vaccine in newly diagnosed glioma. The wider study: Vaccine administration was initiated 4-6 weeks following radiotherapy alone, or with temozolomide cycles. Study-wide results and limits: Variations in leading peripheral T cell clonotypes appeared to have no connection with pseudoprogression.

Time point noted: week 35, safety follow-up. Each vaccine dose was 300 ug of mutant IDH1 20-mer peptide, with topical imiquimod. Trimming took off 4 bases at V and 1 base at J, with 16 bases between the two ends. CDR1 is SGHRS and CDR2 is YFSETQ in the germline V gene. The CDR3 totals 16 residues. The assay was immunoSEQ multiplex PCR, and TCRdb's table has in-frame clones only and misses some. This sample has about 58,000 clones, with more than 80% found just once. Here the sequenced sample was PBMCs, taken from a glioma patient whose treatment included an IDH1 peptide vaccine. V and J are TRBV5-1 and TRBJ2-3, with D possibly TRBD1 on 5 matching bases. The TCR originated in a man between 40 and 49 years old with glioma. CDR3 nucleotides: TGCGCCAGCAGCCCCCTGTCCGGCAGGGGCACAGATACGCAGTATTTT. Translated, it gives CASSPLSGRGTDTQYF.